The 16 T cell receptor beta chains below all came from one sample that was sequenced in a study of CD8+ T cells in alopecia areata. TCR sequencing used cDNA made by reverse transcription of extracted RNA. The method was immunoSEQ multiplex PCR; TCRdb's version includes in-frame clones alone and lacks a portion of them. The sample holds about 110,000 clones, roughly 60% seen once. Source material: CD8+ T cells sorted from blood. The receptors originated from a human donor in good health.

The chain links TRBV29-1 to TRBJ1-2; D unclear. CDR1 is SQVTM and CDR2 is ANQGSEA in the germline V gene. The CDR3 totals 13 residues. V lost 5 bases, J lost 4 bases, and 14 bases lay in between. The CDR3 coding sequence is TGCAGCGTTCCCGGGTTCGGGCCCTATGGCTACACCTTC. Amino acids: CSVPGFGPYGYTF.

The CDR3 loop is CASSWGLDEQFF. CDR3 nucleotides: TGTGCCAGCAGCTGGGGACTTGATGAGCAGTTCTTC. This chain links TRBV7-9 with TRBJ2-1; tentative D call: TRBD2 (6 bases). The germline V gene encodes CDR1 SEHNR and CDR2 FQNEAQ (reference sequence). V was pared by 4 bases and J by 8 bases, with 9 bases between. This CDR3 region has 12 residues.

This chain joins TRBV6-5 and TRBJ2-1; no clear D gene. The CDR3 extends over 10 amino acids. Trimming removed 2 bases at V and 7 bases at J, with 0 bases between. The V gene's germline CDR1 is MNHEY and CDR2 SVGAGI. The CDR3: CASSYNEQFF. The CDR3 bases are TGTGCCAGCAGTTACAATGAGCAGTTCTTC.

Only one count was recorded for this clone. The chain couples TRBV7-6 to TRBJ2-1; D perhaps matches TRBD2 (6 bases). Trimming cost V 6 bases and J 0 bases, with 12 bases left between them. Germline CDR1 is SGHVS and CDR2 is FNYEAQ. The CDR3 sequence is 15 residues long. CDR3 amino acids: CASSLPGVSYNEQFF. Here the CDR3 DNA reads TGTGCCAGCAGTCTCCCGGGAGTCTCCTACAATGAGCAGTTCTTC. The full variable domain, completed using reference TRBV7-6 and TRBJ2-1, is GAGVSQSPRYKVTKRGQDVALRCDPISGHVSLYWYRQALGQGPEFLTYFNYEAQQDKSGLPNDRFSAERPEGSISTLTIQRTEQRDSAMYRCASSLPGVSYNEQFFGPGTRLTVL.

This chain joins TRBV15 and TRBJ1-2; TRBD1 is a possible D gene (6 bases). Germline assignment: CDR1 LNHNV and CDR2 YYDKDF (reference sequence). Trimming stripped 5 bases from V and 4 bases from J, with 11 bases between. The CDR3 length is 13 residues. Here the CDR3 DNA reads TGTGCCACCAGCGGTCAAGGGGGCTATGGCTACACCTTC. As protein: CATSGQGGYGYTF.

In the case of this clone: One end of the junction fails to match germline, which may point to a read error. This chain links TRBV28 with TRBJ1-5; D is ambiguous. The germline V gene has CDR1 MDHEN and CDR2 SYDVKM. CDR3 length: 9 residues. Here the CDR3 reads CASSQTQHF. CDR3 nucleotides: TGTGCCTCCTCTCAGACCCAGCATTTT.

The rearrangement uses TRBV10-2 and TRBJ2-3, with a possible D match to TRBD2 (5 bases). CDR3 length: 15 amino acids. V was clipped by 3 bases and J by 0 bases, with 10 bases between them. CDR1 and CDR2 from the germline V gene are WSHSY and SAAADI. CDR3 nucleotide sequence: TGCGCCAGCAGTGAAGAGGGTACTAGCACAGATACGCAGTATTTT. The encoded protein is CASSEEGTSTDTQYF.

DNA of the CDR3: TGTGCCAGCTCACCGGGGGGGCGTAGGGGCAATCAGCCCCAGCATTTT. Its translation is CASSPGGRRGNQPQHF. V usage is TRBV18 and J usage is TRBJ1-5, with D possibly being TRBD1 (6 bases). The germline CDR1 and CDR2 sequences are KGHSH and LQKENI. Trimming left V 3 bases short and J 2 bases short, with 14 bases between. The CDR3 runs to 16 residues.

The J gene is TRBJ2-2, the V gene TRBV4-3; no clear D gene. CDR1 and CDR2 (germline): LGHNA, YSLEER. With 4 bases removed from V and 4 bases from J, the gap between germline ends came to 25 bases. CDR3 size: 19 residues. CDR3 protein: CASSPFFDLYDKSTGELFF. CDR3 coding DNA: TGCGCCAGCAGCCCTTTCTTCGACTTGTACGACAAGAGCACCGGGGAGCTGTTTTTT.

This chain joins TRBV14 and TRBJ2-1, with D tentatively TRBD2 (6 bases). The CDR3 totals 14 residues. Germline CDR1 and CDR2: SGHDN and FVKESK. V was cut by 4 bases and J by 6 bases, with 13 bases left in between. The CDR3 sequence: CASSPRDWPNEQFF. The DNA of the CDR3 is TGTGCCAGCAGCCCCCGGGACTGGCCCAATGAGCAGTTCTTC.

CDR3 region: CASSYSGTAVGAFF. The CDR3 DNA follows: TGTGCCAGCAGTTATTCAGGGACAGCTGTCGGAGCTTTCTTT. V usage is TRBV6-5 and J usage is TRBJ1-1; 7 nucleotides align to TRBD1. The CDR3 length is 14 residues. Trimming cost V 3 bases and J 10 bases; bases outside gene matches: 11. Per the germline V gene, CDR1 is MNHEY and CDR2 is SVGAGI.

The rearrangement uses TRBV4-1 and TRBJ2-1; 12 bases map to TRBD2. Per the germline V gene, CDR1 is MGHRA and CDR2 is YSYEKL. J gave up 6 bases and V 4 bases, and 4 bases lay outside the gene matches. The CDR3 spans 15 residues. The CDR3 reads CASSPLAGGPNEQFF. DNA for the CDR3: TGCGCCAGCAGCCCTCTAGCGGGGGGGCCCAATGAGCAGTTCTTC.

This chain connects TRBV13 to TRBJ1-2; 8 bases map to TRBD1. The CDR3 has 16 amino acids. Trimming removed 0 bases from V and 1 base from J; junction bases left unmatched: 4. The V gene's germline CDR1 is PRHDT and CDR2 FYEKMQ (reference sequence). The CDR3, as DNA: TGTGCCAGCAGCTTAGGGACAGGGGATTTTAACTATGGCTACACCTTC. This codes for CASSLGTGDFNYGYTF.

Only a few counts were recorded for this clone. The chain links TRBV7-9 to TRBJ2-7, with 7 bases fitting TRBD1. The ends lost 5 bases at V and 3 bases at J; junction bases unmatched: 7. In germline, CDR1 is SEHNR, CDR2 FQNEAQ (reference sequence). CDR3 size: 14 residues. The CDR3 region has the DNA TGTGCCAGCAGCCTAACGGGGACAGTCTACGAGCAGTACTTC. It is translated as CASSLTGTVYEQYF. The full variable domain, in which reference TRBV7-9 and TRBJ2-7 provide the parts outside the CDR3, is DTGVSQNPRHKITKRGQNVTFRCDPISEHNRLYWYRQTLGQGPEFLTYFQNEAQLEKSRLLSDRFSAERPKGSFSTLEIQRTEQGDSAMYLCASSLTGTVYEQYFGPGTRLTVT.

The chain recombines TRBV5-6 with TRBJ1-1; the D gene is possibly TRBD1 (5 bases). The CDR3 has 14 amino acids. The V gene lost 0 bases and the J gene lost 1 base, with 7 bases spanning the gap. Germline lookup yields CDR1 SGHDT and CDR2 YYEEEE. The CDR3 sequence: CASSLVGGNTEAFF. CDR3 nucleotides: TGTGCCAGCAGCTTGGTGGGGGGGAACACTGAAGCTTTCTTT.

This clone was picked up one time. The V and J genes are TRBV29-1 and TRBJ2-2; D uncertain. This CDR3 comprises 12 residues. Germline V gene sequence: CDR1 SQVTM, CDR2 ANQGSEA. The V and J ends lost 1 base and 3 bases respectively, with 3 bases between them. The CDR3 spells CSVEAYTGELFF. The CDR3 DNA reads TGCAGCGTTGAAGCTTACACCGGGGAGCTGTTTTTT.